These 22 T cell receptor beta chains came from one sample sequenced in a study of cytomegalovirus exposure and HLA in healthy donors. With 60 Vbeta and 13 Jbeta primers, the PCR was carried out. Clones were read by immunoSEQ multiplex PCR, and TCRdb kept only the in-frame ones, dropping some. The profile shows 170,000 or so clones, 60% to 80% of them singletons. Material: PBMCs. The receptors stem from a man aged 60 to 75 in good health and CMV-seronegative.

The rearrangement links TRBV5-6 to TRBJ2-1; 11 bases match TRBD1. Unmatched junction bases numbered 6, after V lost 3 bases and J lost 4 bases. Germline-derived CDR1 and CDR2 are SGHDT and YYEEEE. This CDR3 comprises 16 residues. The CDR3 protein is CASSSGTGGEYNEQFF. The CDR3 nucleotides read TGTGCCAGCAGCTCCGGGACAGGGGGAGAATACAATGAGCAGTTCTTC. The full variable domain, completed using reference TRBV5-6 and TRBJ2-1, is DAGVTQSPTHLIKTRGQQVTLRCSPKSGHDTVSWYQQALGQGPQFIFQYYEEEERQRGNFPDRFSGHQFPNYSSELNVNALLLGDSALYLCASSSGTGGEYNEQFFGPGTRLTVL.

V and J are TRBV5-4 and TRBJ1-2, with no clear D. The V end was cut by 0 bases, the J end by 7 bases, with 10 bases between. The CDR3 totals 13 residues. The germline gives CDR1 SGHNT, CDR2 YYREEE (reference sequence). CDR3 amino acids: CASSLGSAPGYTF. For the CDR3, the DNA is TGTGCCAGCAGCTTGGGGTCAGCGCCTGGCTACACCTTC.

The gene calls are TRBV5-4 and TRBJ2-5; 12 bases agree with TRBD2. V trimming: 4 bases; J trimming: 2 bases; junction bases outside the gene matches: 6. The CDR3 spans 16 residues. CDR1 is SGHNT, CDR2 YYREEE, per germline (reference sequence). The CDR3 sequence: CASSTPTSGSQETQYF. The CDR3, as DNA: TGTGCCAGCAGCACCCCGACTAGCGGGAGTCAAGAGACCCAGTACTTC.

The chain has TRBV19 and TRBJ1-1; TRBD1 matches at 7 bases. The junction had 15 bases not matched to a gene; V was cut back by 9 bases and J by 5 bases. This CDR3 comprises 15 residues. Germline V gives CDR1 LNHDA, CDR2 SQIVND (reference sequence). CDR3 nucleotides: TGTGCCAGCCATCTCAGGACAGGCGGGAGGACTGAAGCTTTCTTT. This codes for CASHLRTGGRTEAFF.

The V gene is TRBV2, the J gene TRBJ2-3; D uncertain. The CDR3 covers 12 residues. Per the germline V gene, CDR1 is SNHLY and CDR2 is FYNNEI. Trimming removed 5 bases from V and 2 bases from J, with 5 bases in between. As DNA, the CDR3 is TGTGCCAGCAGTACCTACACAGATACGCAGTATTTT. Translated: CASSTYTDTQYF.

This clone was detected only a few times. Distinct nucleotide sequences in the sample also encode this CDR3. The rearrangement joins TRBV6-5 to TRBJ1-4; TRBD1 agrees at 8 bases. The length of the CDR3 is 14 residues. Germline V lookup: CDR1 MNHEY, CDR2 SVGAGI. Trimming took 5 bases from V and 6 from J; bases not matched to a gene: 5. CDR3 coding DNA: TGTGCCAGCAGTGAGGACAGGGCCTATGAAAAACTGTTTTTT. Its translation is CASSEDRAYEKLFF.

The V gene is TRBV28, the J gene TRBJ2-7; maybe TRBD2 (5 bases). Germline assignment: CDR1 MDHEN and CDR2 SYDVKM. This CDR3 comprises 13 residues. Trimming stripped 5 bases from V and 4 bases from J, with 12 bases between. CDR3 region: CASSAGGFYEQYF. The CDR3 DNA sequence: TGTGCCAGCAGTGCAGGCGGGTTTTACGAGCAGTACTTC.

The gene calls are TRBV21-1 and TRBJ1-2; the table assigns TRBD1, which was not confirmed against the DNA. TRBV21-1 corresponds to a pseudogene. CDR3 length: 15 amino acids. CDR3 residues: CASTQTRGPPYGYPF. The CDR3 nucleotides are TGTGCCAGCACCCAGACCAGGGGTCCCCCTTATGGCTACCCCTTC.

This clone came up a few times. The V gene is TRBV7-2, the J gene TRBJ2-5; no firm D call. Germline V gives CDR1 SGHTA, CDR2 FQGNSA. The CDR3 sequence is 12 residues long. V lost 5 bases to trimming and J lost 4 bases, with 8 bases between them. The CDR3 DNA reads TGTGCCAGCAGCACCCCGGGAGAGACCCAGTACTTC. It codes for CASSTPGETQYF.

The rearrangement uses TRBV18 and TRBJ1-5; no clear D gene. The ends were cut back, 1 base at V and 3 bases at J, with 10 bases in the middle. This CDR3 spans 15 amino acids. Per the germline V gene, CDR1 is KGHSH and CDR2 is LQKENI. CDR3: CASSPREALNQPQHF. The CDR3 nucleotides are TGTGCCAGCTCACCACGAGAGGCACTCAATCAGCCCCAGCATTTT.

A few counts support this clone. The rearrangement links TRBV4-2 to TRBJ2-3; the match to TRBD2 covers 12 bases. The CDR3 totals 20 residues. Germline CDR1 and CDR2: LGHNA and YNFKEQ. V lost 0 bases and J lost 1; bases outside the gene matches: 11. CDR3 DNA: TGTGCCAGCAGCCAAGATCCCGGGACTAGCGGGCAAGCGCGCACAGATACGCAGTATTTT. Its protein product is CASSQDPGTSGQARTDTQYF.

The chain uses TRBV30 and TRBJ1-1; D is perhaps TRBD1 (5 bases). The CDR3 runs to 11 residues. The V and J ends lost 5 bases and 10 bases respectively, with 14 bases between them. Looked up from germline, CDR1 is GTSNPN and CDR2 is SVGIG (reference sequence). As DNA, the CDR3 is TGTGCCTGGGCCAAGGGGTTGCGAGCTTTCTTT. Its protein is CAWAKGLRAFF.

This chain uses TRBV10-3 with TRBJ1-1; TRBD1 is a possible D gene (5 bases). Germline V gives CDR1 ENHRY, CDR2 SYGVKD. CDR3 length: 14 amino acids. V lost 6 bases and J lost 2, with 13 bases in between. CDR3 coding DNA: TGTGCCATCAGATCCGCGACAGCCAACACTGAAGCTTTCTTT. This codes for CAIRSATANTEAFF.

This chain uses TRBV19 with TRBJ1-3; 7 bases match TRBD1. This CDR3 spans 16 amino acids. Germline values: CDR1 LNHDA, CDR2 SQIVND (reference sequence). V was clipped by 4 bases and J by 8 bases; unmatched bases: 14. DNA of the CDR3: TGTGCCAGTAGTAGCTGGACAGGACTACAACGGGACACCATATATTTT. Its translation: CASSSWTGLQRDTIYF.

The V call is TRBV19, the J call TRBJ1-2, with 9 positions matching TRBD1. The CDR3 length is 14 residues. J gave up 2 bases and V 5 bases, and 3 bases lay outside the gene matches. CDR1 LNHDA and CDR2 SQIVND come from the germline V gene (reference sequence). CDR3 in DNA: TGTGCCAGTAGTGTGGGGACAGGGAACTATGGCTACACCTTC. Its translation is CASSVGTGNYGYTF.

This clone was seen a few times. The chain employs TRBV30 and TRBJ1-2, with 8 bases fitting TRBD1. The CDR3 extends over 13 amino acids. Trimming at V came to 3 bases and at J to 8 bases, leaving 8 bases not matched to a gene. CDR1 GTSNPN and CDR2 SVGIG come from the germline V gene (reference sequence). CDR3 nucleotide sequence: TGTGCCTGGAGGCAGGGGGCGACCGGAGGCTACACCTTC. Translation: CAWRQGATGGYTF. The full variable domain, its missing parts supplied by reference TRBV30 and TRBJ1-2, is SQTIHQWPATLVQPVGSPLSLECTVEGTSNPNLYWYRQAAGRGLQLLFYSVGIGQISSEVPQNLSASRPQDRQFILSSKKLLLSDSGFYLCAWRQGATGGYTFGSGTRLTVV.

Of note for this clone: Other DNA sequences in this sample translate to the same CDR3. The chain's CDR3 is CASSFLATGFSETQYF. Here the CDR3 DNA reads TGTGCCAGCAGTTTCCTCGCGACAGGGTTTTCGGAGACCCAGTACTTC. The rearrangement uses TRBV27 and TRBJ2-5; 7 nucleotides match TRBD1. J gave up 5 bases and V 3 bases, and 12 bases lay outside the gene matches. The V gene's germline CDR1 is MNHEY and CDR2 SMNVEV (reference sequence). The length of the CDR3 is 16 residues.

A few counts support this clone. The V and J genes are TRBV28 and TRBJ1-4; TRBD1 is a possible D gene (6 bases). V lost 5 bases to trimming and J lost 1 base, with 11 bases between them. The CDR3 runs to 15 residues. Germline lookup yields CDR1 MDHEN and CDR2 SYDVKM. The CDR3 sequence: CASSQDRRTNEKLFF. The CDR3 DNA is TGTGCCAGCAGTCAAGACAGGCGAACTAATGAAAAACTGTTTTTT.

The chain uses TRBV7-2 and TRBJ1-3, with D possibly being TRBD1 (5 bases). Trimming took 5 bases from V and 2 from J, leaving 13 bases between them. Germline V gene data show CDR1 as SGHTA and CDR2 as FQGNSA. The CDR3 is made up of 15 amino acids. Written as DNA, the CDR3 is TGTGCCAGCAGCCGTGCTCGGGGGACTGGAAACACCATATATTTT. It encodes CASSRARGTGNTIYF. The full variable domain, its missing parts supplied by reference TRBV7-2 and TRBJ1-3, is GAGVSQSPSNKVTEKGKDVELRCDPISGHTALYWYRQSLGQGLEFLIYFQGNSAPDKSGLPSDRFSAERTGGSVSTLTIQRTQQEDSAVYLCASSRARGTGNTIYFGEGSWLTVV.

The chain couples TRBV29-1 to TRBJ1-1, with 9 nucleotides matching TRBD1. The junction had 7 bases not matched to a gene; V was cut back by 7 bases and J by 1 base. The CDR3 has 14 amino acids. Germline V gene lookup returns CDR1 SQVTM and CDR2 ANQGSEA. This CDR3 is CSARGGQGNTEAFF. The CDR3 DNA reads as TGCAGCGCTCGAGGGGGACAGGGGAACACTGAAGCTTTCTTT.

This rearrangement joins TRBV20-1 to TRBJ2-4; 7 nucleotides agree with TRBD1. V was clipped by 3 bases and J by 14 bases; unmatched bases: 7. The CDR3 has 11 amino acids. Germline lookup yields CDR1 DFQATT and CDR2 SNEGSKA (reference sequence). The CDR3 spells CSASRGQSKYF. CDR3 coding DNA: TGCAGTGCTAGTAGGGGACAGTCAAAGTACTTC.

The chain joins TRBV9 to TRBJ2-3; tentative D call: TRBD2 (7 bases). Between the trimmed V and J ends, which lost 3 bases and 5 bases, there was a span of 25 bases. The CDR3 has 18 amino acids. CDR1 is SGDLS and CDR2 is YYNGEE in the germline V gene. This chain's CDR3 is CASSGPEGRGGRGDTQYF. CDR3 sequence (DNA): TGTGCCAGCAGCGGCCCGGAAGGGAGGGGGGGGCGGGGAGATACGCAGTATTTT. Full variable domain (rest looked up from reference TRBV9 and TRBJ2-3): DSGVTQTPKHLITATGQRVTLRCSPRSGDLSVYWYQQSLDQGLQFLIQYYNGEERAKGNILERFSAQQFPDLHSELNLSSLELGDSALYFCASSGPEGRGGRGDTQYFGPGTRLTVL.